This T cell receptor beta chain was captured in a study of cytomegalovirus exposure and HLA in healthy donors. Researchers ran the PCR with 60 Vbeta and 13 Jbeta primers. Profiling relied on immunoSEQ multiplex PCR, and the TCRdb table lists in-frame clones only, not all of them. The data show more than 35,000 clones, 60% to 70% seen once. Germline V gives CDR1 MNHNY, CDR2 SVGAGI (reference sequence). The CDR3 extends over 15 amino acids. Trimming cost V 1 base and J 3 bases; bases outside gene matches: 2. This TCR derives from a middle-aged man in good health and CMV-seronegative. The V and J genes are TRBV6-6 and TRBJ2-3; 9 positions agree with TRBD2. The material sequenced was PBMCs. The CDR3 DNA sequence: TGTGCCAGCAGTTACTTGCGGGGGGGTACAGATACGCAGTATTTT. It codes for CASSYLRGGTDTQYF.